This TCR beta chain was sequenced during a study of shared clonotypes between healthy human individuals. Looking at the study overall: Plates per donor: three CD4 naive, three CD4 memory, two CD8 naive, one CD8 memory.

Study findings and constraints: Although depth was large, rarefaction showed that sequencing of the sorted subsets was incomplete.

CDR1 and CDR2 from the germline V gene are LGHNT and FRNRAP. J was trimmed by 4 bases and V by 5 bases; bases with no gene match: 7. The CDR3 has 14 amino acids. The sample holds a few counts of this clone. Antigen specificity is unknown. Using immunoSEQ multiplex PCR, the repertoire was profiled, and TCRdb retains in-frame clones only, with some absent. The sample carries approximately 940,000 clones, about three quarters recorded once. The genes are TRBV12-5 and TRBJ1-1; 7 bases agree with TRBD1. This receptor was identified in a young man in good health. The sample was memory CD4+ T cells sorted from blood. Specified subset: CD45RA-negative fraction. The CDR3 protein is CASGPTGKGTEAFF. The CDR3 DNA is TGTGCTAGTGGTCCGACAGGGAAGGGCACTGAAGCTTTCTTT.